A single sample is the source of the 29 T cell receptor beta chains below, sequenced in a study of blood T cells in healthy people across ages. With a J-beta primer mix and a sample-barcoded 5' primer, a second PCR ran roughly 6 to 11 cycles. TCRdb re-called the 5' RACE reads through MiXCR, storing one row per CDR3 protein. The table includes around 1,600,000 distinct CDR3 sequences, 40% to 45% detected once. What was sequenced was blood. These receptors were collected from a woman aged 18-35 years in good health.

The chain couples TRBV28 to TRBJ1-5; D is possibly TRBD1 (5 bases). This CDR3 has 16 residues. V was cut by 5 bases and J by 3 bases, with 17 bases left in between. Germline V gives CDR1 MDHEN, CDR2 SYDVKM. The DNA of the CDR3 is TGTGCCAGCAGTATCTCGACAGCCCTGGTCAATCAGCCCCAGCATTTT. Translating gives CASSISTALVNQPQHF.

This clonotype was detected only once. This chain uses TRBV12-3 or TRBV12-4 with TRBJ2-4; tentative D call: TRBD1 (6 bases). The J call is doubtful: the DNA matches TRBJ2-7 better. CDR3 length: 15 amino acids. The CDR3 is CASSPQGSLLYEQYF. The DNA of the CDR3 is TGTGCCAGCAGTCCACAGGGTTCGTTGCTCTACGAGCAGTACTTC.

This clonotype was counted only a few times. V and J are TRBV27 and TRBJ2-1, with 15 bases aligning to TRBD2. The germline CDR1 and CDR2 sequences are MNHEY and SMNVEV (reference sequence). The J segment lost 10 bases and the V segment lost 2 bases, leaving 3 bases of the junction unmatched. This CDR3 comprises 15 residues. This chain's CDR3 is CASSLPGLAGGEQFF. CDR3 in DNA: TGTGCCAGCAGTTTACCGGGACTAGCGGGAGGAGAGCAGTTCTTC.

This clonotype was observed a handful of times. The chain recombines TRBV9 with TRBJ2-2; D unresolved. This CDR3 comprises 14 residues. Germline V CDR1 and CDR2: SGDLS, YYNGEE. The ends were cut back, 3 bases at V and 4 bases at J, with 10 bases in the middle. This CDR3 is CASSAGISTGELFF. In nucleotides, the CDR3 is TGTGCCAGCAGCGCGGGCATTAGCACCGGGGAGCTGTTTTTT. Full variable domain (outside the CDR3, taken from reference TRBV9 and TRBJ2-2): DSGVTQTPKHLITATGQRVTLRCSPRSGDLSVYWYQQSLDQGLQFLIQYYNGEERAKGNILERFSAQQFPDLHSELNLSSLELGDSALYFCASSAGISTGELFFGEGSRLTVL.

This clonotype was seen a few times. The V and J genes are TRBV28 and TRBJ2-7; D unresolved. This CDR3 has 11 amino acids. Germline V lookup: CDR1 MDHEN, CDR2 SYDVKM. Between the trimmed V and J ends, which lost 6 bases and 3 bases, there was a span of 6 bases. CDR3 protein: CASRTFYEQYF. In nucleotides, the CDR3 is TGTGCCAGCAGAACCTTCTACGAGCAGTACTTC.

For this clonotype: This sequence may be a read error, since a much larger clone differs from it by one base. The V gene is TRBV20-1, the J gene TRBJ2-5; 7 bases align to TRBD2. The CDR3 covers 14 residues. CDR1 and CDR2 from the germline V gene are DFQATT and SNEGSKA (reference sequence). The V segment lost 0 bases and the J segment 1 base; nucleotides outside the gene matches: 2. The DNA for the CDR3 is TGCAGTGCTAGAGATGGGGGGGTCCAAGAGACCCAGTACTTC. Protein product: CSARDGGVQETQYF.

This rearrangement joins TRBV20-1 to TRBJ2-7; the D call may be TRBD1 or TRBD2 (5 bases each). Germline V gives CDR1 DFQATT, CDR2 SNEGSKA (reference sequence). This CDR3 has 10 amino acids. The V gene lost 5 bases and the J gene lost 4 bases, with 6 bases spanning the gap. CDR3 in amino acids: CSAWGYEQYF. The DNA of the CDR3 is TGCAGTGCTTGGGGGTACGAGCAGTACTTC.

The chain uses TRBV20-1 and TRBJ1-1, with D uncertain. In germline, CDR1 is DFQATT, CDR2 SNEGSKA (reference sequence). The germline V and J ends were trimmed by 2 bases and 1 base, with 8 bases remaining between them. The CDR3 sequence is 13 residues long. CDR3 in amino acids: CSARSRWNTEAFF. The CDR3 DNA follows: TGCAGTGCTAGATCCAGATGGAACACTGAAGCTTTCTTT.

The chain combines TRBV24-1 with TRBJ2-5; TRBD2 agrees at 10 bases. The CDR3 runs 16 residues. Trimming cost V 3 bases and J 2 bases; bases outside gene matches: 5. The germline CDR1 and CDR2 sequences are KGHDR and SFDVKD. CDR3 loop: CATSDRIAGGQETQYF. CDR3 nucleotides: TGTGCCACCAGTGATAGAATAGCGGGAGGACAAGAGACCCAGTACTTC.

This clonotype was detected a few times. The chain couples TRBV7-6 to TRBJ1-2; D perhaps matches TRBD1 (5 bases). The CDR3 covers 14 residues. Per the germline V gene, CDR1 is SGHVS and CDR2 is FNYEAQ. V was cut by 5 bases and J by 7 bases, with 17 bases left in between. In DNA form, the CDR3 reads TGTGCCAGCAGCGAAGGCCCATCCAGGGTTGGCTACACCTTC. This encodes CASSEGPSRVGYTF.

The CDR3: CSADGGAGVFDEQFF. CDR3 coding DNA: TGCAGTGCCGACGGGGGAGCGGGAGTATTCGATGAGCAGTTCTTC. The chain couples TRBV20-1 to TRBJ2-1; TRBD2 agrees at 8 bases. The ends lost 6 bases at V and 8 bases at J; junction bases unmatched: 15. The germline V gene encodes CDR1 DFQATT and CDR2 SNEGSKA (reference sequence). This CDR3 region has 15 residues.

The chain couples TRBV5-6 to TRBJ2-1; weak D call: TRBD1 (5 bases). Germline V gives CDR1 SGHDT, CDR2 YYEEEE. This CDR3 has 15 residues. V was cut by 2 bases and J by 2 bases, with 11 bases left in between. CDR3 in amino acids: CASSFYLGPYNEQFF. CDR3 coding DNA: TGTGCCAGCAGCTTTTACTTGGGGCCCTACAATGAGCAGTTCTTC.

CDR3 in amino acids: CASSLGTATLPFF. The CDR3 nucleotides are TGTGCCAGCAGCTTAGGCACCGCGACTCTTCCGTTCTTC. The V call is TRBV7-2, the J call TRBJ2-1, with D unresolved. V lost 1 base, J lost 15 bases, and 16 bases lay in between. CDR3 length: 13 residues. Per the germline V gene, CDR1 is SGHTA and CDR2 is FQGNSA. The variable domain in full, completed from reference TRBV7-2 and TRBJ2-1, reads GAGVSQSPSNKVTEKGKDVELRCDPISGHTALYWYRQSLGQGLEFLIYFQGNSAPDKSGLPSDRFSAERTGGSVSTLTIQRTQQEDSAVYLCASSLGTATLPFFGPGTRLTVL.

The rearrangement uses TRBV3-1 and TRBJ2-5; 11 bases align to TRBD2. The CDR3 has 17 amino acids. Germline V gene lookup returns CDR1 LGHDT and CDR2 YNNKEL (reference sequence). Trimming took 0 bases from V and 1 from J; bases not matched to a gene: 4. The CDR3 protein is CASSQDWGLAVQETQYF. The CDR3 DNA sequence: TGTGCCAGCAGCCAAGATTGGGGACTAGCGGTCCAAGAGACCCAGTACTTC.

The rearrangement uses TRBV4-3 and TRBJ1-6; 7 bases align to TRBD1. The CDR3 contains 17 residues. Unmatched junction bases numbered 9, after V lost 0 bases and J lost 7 bases. Germline CDR1 LGHNA, CDR2 YSLEER. CDR3 sequence (DNA): TGCGCCAGCAGCCAAGAGGGGCCCCGGGACAGCAATTCACCCCTCCACTTT. Its protein product is CASSQEGPRDSNSPLHF.

The chain has TRBV2 and TRBJ2-1, with a tentative D call TRBD2 (6 bases). Germline assignment: CDR1 SNHLY and CDR2 FYNNEI. Between the trimmed V and J ends, which lost 11 bases and 15 bases, there was a span of 17 bases. The CDR3 covers 10 residues. CDR3 residues: CAQWGVQPFF. CDR3 sequence (DNA): TGTGCCCAATGGGGGGTTCAACCGTTCTTC.

The DNA of the CDR3 is TGCAGTGCCTGGACCTCTTCCGGGGCTGAAGCTTTCTTT. Protein product: CSAWTSSGAEAFF. This chain links TRBV20-1 with TRBJ1-1, with D unresolved. V was clipped by 6 bases and J by 6 bases, with 17 bases between them. The CDR3 spans 13 residues. The V gene's germline CDR1 is DFQATT and CDR2 SNEGSKA (reference sequence).

This clonotype was detected ten times or more. The rearrangement uses TRBV13 and TRBJ1-2; D is uncertain. CDR1 and CDR2 from the germline V gene are PRHDT and FYEKMQ (reference sequence). This CDR3 comprises 17 residues. V was cut by 4 bases and J by 2 bases, with 20 bases left in between. DNA for the CDR3: TGTGCCAGCAGCTCTATTAAAGGGAGACCTTTGAACTATGGCTACACCTTC. Its protein product is CASSSIKGRPLNYGYTF. The variable domain in full, with the rest retrieved from reference TRBV13 and TRBJ1-2, is AAGVIQSPRHLIKEKRETATLKCYPIPRHDTVYWYQQGPGQDPQFLISFYEKMQSDKGSIPDRFSAQQFSDYHSELNMSSLELGDSALYFCASSSIKGRPLNYGYTFGSGTRLTVV.

The chain is built from TRBV29-1 and TRBJ1-1; D perhaps matches TRBD1 (5 bases). The CDR3 length is 11 residues. The V gene's germline CDR1 is SQVTM and CDR2 ANQGSEA. V lost 3 bases and J 7 bases, leaving 9 bases between the germline ends. CDR3 region: CSVDGGIEAFF. As DNA, the CDR3 is TGCAGCGTTGATGGGGGAATTGAAGCTTTCTTT. Drawing the rest from reference TRBV29-1 and TRBJ1-1, the complete variable domain is SAVISQKPSRDICQRGTSLTIQCQVDSQVTMMFWYRQQPGQSLTLIATANQGSEATYESGFVIDKFPISRPNLTFSTLTVSNMSPEDSSIYLCSVDGGIEAFFGQGTRLTVV.

The chain employs TRBV3-1 and TRBJ2-7; 8 positions match TRBD2. Trimming took 2 bases from V and 2 from J; bases not matched to a gene: 5. The CDR3 spans 15 residues. Germline V gene sequence: CDR1 LGHDT, CDR2 YNNKEL (reference sequence). CDR3 coding DNA: TGTGCCAGCAGCCAAACAGCGGGGGTGCCCTACGAGCAGTACTTC. Encoded protein: CASSQTAGVPYEQYF.

This clonotype was seen a few times. This chain's CDR3 is CATHSGYGYTF. CDR3 nucleotide sequence: TGTGCCACCCACTCGGGCTATGGCTACACCTTC. The rearrangement joins TRBV27 to TRBJ1-2; D is ambiguous. Germline V gene sequence: CDR1 MNHEY, CDR2 SMNVEV (reference sequence). The CDR3 contains 11 residues. V dropped 10 bases and J dropped 4 bases, with 10 bases sitting between them.

The rearrangement uses TRBV20-1 and TRBJ2-3, with 7 bases matching TRBD2. V lost 6 bases, J lost 2 bases, and 8 bases stayed unmatched. The germline CDR1 and CDR2 sequences are DFQATT and SNEGSKA (reference sequence). CDR3 size: 14 residues. CDR3 sequence reads: CSATWAGDTDTQYF. The CDR3 region has the DNA TGCAGTGCCACTTGGGCGGGGGACACAGATACGCAGTATTTT.

This chain uses TRBV13 with TRBJ1-1; D might be TRBD1 (5 bases). Germline V gene lookup returns CDR1 PRHDT and CDR2 FYEKMQ (reference sequence). The length of the CDR3 is 14 residues. V dropped 1 base and J dropped 3 bases, with 9 bases sitting between them. The CDR3 is CASSLDPGDTEAFF. CDR3 DNA: TGTGCCAGCAGCTTAGATCCGGGGGACACTGAAGCTTTCTTT.

This chain joins TRBV5-1 and TRBJ1-5; D unresolved. Between the trimmed V and J ends, which lost 3 bases and 5 bases, there was a span of 9 bases. The CDR3 length is 13 residues. Per germline, CDR1 SGHRS and CDR2 YFSETQ. This CDR3 reads CASSSTWDQPQHF. For the CDR3, the DNA is TGCGCCAGCAGCTCTACCTGGGATCAGCCCCAGCATTTT.

V usage is TRBV12-3 or TRBV12-4 and J usage is TRBJ2-7, with D perhaps TRBD1 (5 bases). The CDR3 is made up of 14 amino acids. Trimming removed 5 bases from V and 7 bases from J, with 18 bases in between. In DNA, the CDR3 is TGTGCCAGCAGTCTTTTGGACCTTAGGGGTGAGCAGTACTTC. Amino acids: CASSLLDLRGEQYF.

The genes are TRBV27 and TRBJ2-7; D could derive from TRBD1 or TRBD2 (5 bases each). Between the trimmed V and J ends, which lost 2 bases and 0 bases, there was a span of 14 bases. The CDR3 has 16 residues. Germline CDR1 is MNHEY and CDR2 is SMNVEV (reference sequence). DNA of the CDR3: TGTGCCAGCAGTTTAAGGGGAGCAGGGTCCTCCTACGAGCAGTACTTC. It yields the protein CASSLRGAGSSYEQYF.

To note about this clonotype: A much larger clonotype is one base distant, so this may be a read error. The genes are TRBV29-1 and TRBJ2-7, with TRBD1 identical over 7 bases. Trimming cost V 7 bases and J 4 bases; bases outside gene matches: 19. The CDR3 covers 16 residues. Germline CDR1 and CDR2: SQVTM and ANQGSEA. CDR3 nucleotide sequence: TGCAGCGCTGGGAACGGTCGGACAGGTAGTCCTTACGAGCAGTACTTC. Translated: CSAGNGRTGSPYEQYF.

The CDR3 reads CASSVVAQSYEQYF. In DNA, the CDR3 is TGTGCCAGCAGCGTAGTGGCACAGAGCTACGAGCAGTACTTC. The chain has TRBV9 and TRBJ2-7, with D hard to call. The CDR3 loop spans 14 amino acids. V was pared by 0 bases and J by 3 bases, with 10 bases between. Germline CDR1 and CDR2: SGDLS and YYNGEE.

For this clonotype: This may arise from a read error, as a much more abundant clone is one base away. The chain is built from TRBV11-2 and TRBJ2-1; D is ambiguous. V was shortened by 1 base and J by 1 base, with 11 bases between the two germline ends. The CDR3 has 16 amino acids. Germline loops: CDR1 SGHAT, CDR2 FQNNGV. CDR3: CASSLVSERSYNEQFF. In nucleotides, the CDR3 is TGTGCCAGCAGCTTAGTATCCGAGAGATCCTACAATGAGCAGTTCTTC. Looking up the rest from reference TRBV11-2 and TRBJ2-1 gives the full variable domain: EAGVAQSPRYKIIEKRQSVAFWCNPISGHATLYWYQQILGQGPKLLIQFQNNGVVDDSQLPKDRFSAERLKGVDSTLKIQPAKLEDSAVYLCASSLVSERSYNEQFFGPGTRLTVL.